This is a list of T cell receptor beta chains from one sample in a study of cytomegalovirus exposure and HLA in healthy donors. TCRdb's table, derived via immunoSEQ multiplex PCR, lists solely in-frame clones and lacks some. This repertoire shows 85,000 to 100,000 clones, under 75% found once; its top ten account for approximately 2.2%. The sequencing input was PBMCs. Receptor source: a human donor in good health. Each CDR3 is given with its conserved first and last residue.

v_call,cdr3_aa
TRBV18,CASSPDRSISSYEQYF
TRBV4-3,CASSQQQGNTEAFF
TRBV6-4,CASSYQTSGGPGAQYF
TRBV27,CASSPSTGTLGEQYF
TRBV7-2,CASSLLGTGGNTIYF
TRBV29-1,CSVGPGTVYGYTF
TRBV7-8,CASSLSRGKQFF
TRBV5-1,CASSLTSGGTTDTQYF
TRBV5-4,CASSPGTGGIGNTEAFF
TRBV6-5,CATKTRDSAFGYTF
TRBV5-6,CASSLARGSHGYTF